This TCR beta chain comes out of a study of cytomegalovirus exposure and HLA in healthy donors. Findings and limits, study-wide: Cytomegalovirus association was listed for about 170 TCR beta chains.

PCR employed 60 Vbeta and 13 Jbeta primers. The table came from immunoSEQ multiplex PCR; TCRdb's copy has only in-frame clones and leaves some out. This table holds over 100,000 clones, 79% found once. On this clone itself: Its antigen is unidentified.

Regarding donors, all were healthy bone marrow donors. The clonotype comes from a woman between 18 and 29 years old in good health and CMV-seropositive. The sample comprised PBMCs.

This CDR3 reads CASSSGTGGFYGYTF. The CDR3, as DNA: TGTGCCAGCAGCTCAGGGACAGGGGGCTTCTATGGCTACACCTTC. V and J are TRBV7-8 and TRBJ1-2, with 12 bases lining up with TRBD1. CDR1 is SGHVS and CDR2 is FQNEAQ in the germline V gene. Trimming took 4 bases from V and 4 from J; bases not matched to a gene: 4. The CDR3 length is 15 residues.